The clone carrying this T cell receptor (beta chain) is a singleton in its sample. Its matching antigen is unknown. The time point denotes: pretreatment peripheral blood. This entry is derived from a study of PD-L1 blockade in urothelial cancer. Looking at the study overall: There were a median of approximately 150,000 T cells in blood samples. General study findings and limits: Those with durable benefit had larger increases in tumor-associated blood clones at 3 weeks. Lower than median blood TCR clonality before treatment predicted better survival.

Germline CDR1 reads SNHLY; CDR2 reads FYNNEI. Trimming left V 4 bases short and J 7 bases short, with 7 bases between. The CDR3 sequence is 11 residues long. What went into each PCR as a spike was synthetic TCR analog templates. Measured with immunoSEQ multiplex PCR; TCRdb has only the in-frame clones, and not every one. The top ten hold about 2% of the sample, which has 95,000 to 100,000 clones, 80% to 90% seen once. The rearrangement joins TRBV2 to TRBJ1-2; unclear D gene. This TCR came from a man aged 60 to 69 with urothelial cancer. This specimen was PBMCs, taken around atezolizumab (anti-PD-L1) treatment. The CDR3 region has the DNA TGTGCCAGCAGTGGACAATTTGGCTACACCTTC. This encodes CASSGQFGYTF.